One T cell receptor (beta chain) is described in this entry. The sample belongs to a study of blood T cell repertoires in COVID-19. Study-level background: Whether acute or convalescent, the COVID-19 samples came from the United States, Italy and Spain. PBMCs, B-cell-depleted T cells, or T cells were the source of the cDNA or gDNA that made up the material.

Authors' processing steps: Reference gene primer amplification yielded estimated nucleated cell counts. Method: immunoSEQ multiplex PCR; TCRdb's copy keeps in-frame clones and lacks some. V, J and clone size reflect that table, while D and trimming were determined from the DNA. The repertoire consists of roughly 250,000 clones, with about nine tenths occurring once and the leading ten covering around 0.83%. From germline, CDR1 is SGDLS and CDR2 YYNGEE. V was clipped by 0 bases and J by 5 bases; unmatched bases: 5. The CDR3 has 15 residues. The chain recombines TRBV9 with TRBJ2-1, with 7 bases matching TRBD2. Sequencing was carried out using peripheral blood. This TCR was recovered from a man under 40 with COVID-19, enrolled during active disease. CDR3: CASSVAPSGHNEQFF. In DNA form, the CDR3 reads TGTGCCAGCAGCGTAGCGCCTAGCGGCCACAATGAGCAGTTCTTC.